This note documents a single T cell receptor (beta chain) sequence. Antigen unknown. These data are taken from a study of siplizumab effects on memory and regulatory T cells. Study-wide results and limits: Siplizumab significantly decreased alloreactive sequences from unstimulated CD4+ memory cells.

This CDR3 is 14 amino acids long. After removal of 6 bases from V and 13 bases from J, the junction contained 12 bases not matched to a gene. Germline CDR1 WSHSY, CDR2 SAAADI. This table comes from immunoSEQ multiplex PCR, and its TCRdb copy is limited to in-frame clones, with some not included. The table records around 94,000 clones, around 90% of them present only once. Material: CD4+ T cells sorted from blood. This sequence was found in a human donor in good health. The J gene is TRBJ2-1, the V gene TRBV10-2; TRBD2 matches at 10 bases. The CDR3 DNA sequence: TGCGCCAGCAGAATAGCGGGAGGCCCTCAGACACAGTTCTTC. Its translation: CASRIAGGPQTQFF.